A selection of T cell receptor beta chains follows, all from one sample in a study of blood T cell repertoires in COVID-19. Here immunoSEQ multiplex PCR was the method, and the copy in TCRdb shows in-frame clones only, minus some. Among over 90,000 clones, approximately 88% were seen once, and the ten largest hold less than 5%. The sequencing sample was made of peripheral blood. These receptors all come from a human donor in a cohort sampled during active COVID-19. Each CDR3 is given with its conserved first and last residue. D genes are given only for firm matches. Where a row states a size, it is once, few, many or the class of an expanded clone; other rows omit it.

j_call: TRBJ1-1
d_call: NA
v_call: TRBV5-1
clone_size: NA
cdr3_nt: TGCGCCAGCAGCTATTACAGGGAAATGAACACTGAAGCTTTCTTT
cdr3_aa: CASSYYREMNTEAFF

j_call: TRBJ1-5
d_call: NA
v_call: TRBV28
clone_size: NA
cdr3_nt: TGTGCCAGCAGTCGTCGGACAGTTAAGACCCAGCATTTT
cdr3_aa: CASSRRTVKTQHF

j_call: TRBJ1-3
d_call: TRBD1
v_call: TRBV7-8
clone_size: NA
cdr3_nt: TGTGCCAGCAGCCCCGGACAGGGGCAGAGCTCTGGAAACACCATATATTTT
cdr3_aa: CASSPGQGQSSGNTIYF

j_call: TRBJ1-2
d_call: NA
v_call: TRBV28
clone_size: NA
cdr3_nt: TGTGCCAGCAGAAGAAATACATTTTTATATGGCTACACCTTC
cdr3_aa: CASRRNTFLYGYTF

j_call: TRBJ2-3
d_call: TRBD1
v_call: TRBV5-6
clone_size: NA
cdr3_nt: TGTGCCAGCACCACAGGACTACAGGGGGATGGAGATACGCAGTATTTT
cdr3_aa: CASTTGLQGDGDTQYF

j_call: TRBJ1-2
d_call: TRBD1
v_call: TRBV14
clone_size: NA
cdr3_nt: TGTGCCAGCAGCCGATCCTCGGACAGGGCGGACTATGGCTACACCTTC
cdr3_aa: CASSRSSDRADYGYTF

j_call: TRBJ1-6
d_call: TRBD1
v_call: TRBV5-1
clone_size: NA
cdr3_nt: TGCGCCAGCAGCCAGGACAGGGCTTCGAATTCACCCCTCCACTTT
cdr3_aa: CASSQDRASNSPLHF

j_call: TRBJ2-1
d_call: NA
v_call: TRBV5-4
clone_size: NA
cdr3_nt: TGTGCCAGCAGCTTGGGGACTTCCTACAATGAGCAGTTCTTC
cdr3_aa: CASSLGTSYNEQFF

j_call: TRBJ2-1
d_call: TRBD2
v_call: TRBV9
clone_size: NA
cdr3_nt: TGTGCCAGCAGCACAGAGGGCGGGGGGGTCCACAATGAGCAGTTCTTC
cdr3_aa: CASSTEGGGVHNEQFF

j_call: TRBJ2-6
d_call: NA
v_call: TRBV25-1
clone_size: NA
cdr3_nt: TGTGCCAGCAGTGACACAGTCGCTGGGGCCAACGTCCTGACTTTC
cdr3_aa: CASSDTVAGANVLTF

j_call: TRBJ1-1
d_call: NA
v_call: TRBV7-9
clone_size: NA
cdr3_nt: TGTGCCAGCAGCTTTGGGAGGGACACTGAAGCTTTCTTT
cdr3_aa: CASSFGRDTEAFF

j_call: TRBJ2-1
d_call: NA
v_call: TRBV19
clone_size: once
cdr3_nt: TGTGCCAGTACCACCAGGACTGCTTACAATGAGCAGTTCTTC
cdr3_aa: CASTTRTAYNEQFF

j_call: TRBJ2-1
d_call: TRBD2
v_call: TRBV5-1
clone_size: NA
cdr3_nt: TGCGCCAGCAGCTTGGCCCCCGGGAGGGAGAATGAGCAGTTCTTC
cdr3_aa: CASSLAPGRENEQFF

j_call: TRBJ1-2
d_call: NA
v_call: TRBV6-6
clone_size: NA
cdr3_nt: TGTGCCAGCAGTGCGGGACTTCCTAACTATGGCTACACCTTC
cdr3_aa: CASSAGLPNYGYTF

j_call: TRBJ2-3
d_call: NA
v_call: TRBV12-3/TRBV12-4
clone_size: few
cdr3_nt: TGTGCCAGCGGGGCGAAGGGGTCGCAGTATTTT
cdr3_aa: CASGAKGSQYF

j_call: TRBJ1-1
d_call: NA
v_call: TRBV5-5
clone_size: once
cdr3_nt: TGTGCCAGCAGCTTTGGGGGCAGGGTCACTGAAGCTTTCTTT
cdr3_aa: CASSFGGRVTEAFF

j_call: TRBJ1-1
d_call: NA
v_call: TRBV7-2
clone_size: NA
cdr3_nt: TGTGCCAGCAGCCCCTCCTTCGGGAGGAACACTGAAGCTTTCTTT
cdr3_aa: CASSPSFGRNTEAFF

j_call: TRBJ2-1
d_call: TRBD2
v_call: TRBV6-2/TRBV6-3
clone_size: NA
cdr3_nt: TGTGCCAGCAGTAAGCCGGGACTAGGGGAGGAGGAGCAGTTCTTC
cdr3_aa: CASSKPGLGEEEQFF

j_call: TRBJ2-1
d_call: TRBD1
v_call: TRBV7-9
clone_size: few
cdr3_nt: TGTGCCAGCAGCCCCATACGTATTAGGGGGCTAATCCTATACAATGAGCAGTTCTTC
cdr3_aa: CASSPIRIRGLILYNEQFF

j_call: TRBJ2-7
d_call: NA
v_call: TRBV7-2
clone_size: NA
cdr3_nt: TGTGCCAGCAGTCGAACGGACGGAGGCTACGAGCAGTACTTC
cdr3_aa: CASSRTDGGYEQYF

j_call: TRBJ2-1
d_call: TRBD2
v_call: TRBV7-2
clone_size: NA
cdr3_nt: TGTGCCAGCAGCTTAGGTTCCATACTAGCGGGGGGGAGTGAGCAGTTCTTC
cdr3_aa: CASSLGSILAGGSEQFF

j_call: TRBJ2-1
d_call: TRBD2
v_call: TRBV11-2
clone_size: NA
cdr3_nt: TGTGCCAGCAGCTTAGTCGCGGGGGGGCTCTACAATGAGCAGTTCTTC
cdr3_aa: CASSLVAGGLYNEQFF

j_call: TRBJ1-6
d_call: TRBD1
v_call: TRBV5-1
clone_size: NA
cdr3_nt: TGCGCCAGCAGCTTACAAACGGGACAGGGTAATTCACCCCTCCACTTT
cdr3_aa: CASSLQTGQGNSPLHF

j_call: TRBJ2-7
d_call: TRBD1
v_call: TRBV11-3
clone_size: NA
cdr3_nt: TGTGCCAGCAGCCGAGGACAGGGGTCGGTCGAGCAGTACTTC
cdr3_aa: CASSRGQGSVEQYF

j_call: TRBJ1-2
d_call: NA
v_call: TRBV19
clone_size: NA
cdr3_nt: TGTGCCAGTAGTCGCCCTAGTAGTGGGTTCGGGGATTATGGCTACACCTTC
cdr3_aa: CASSRPSSGFGDYGYTF

j_call: TRBJ1-2
d_call: NA
v_call: TRBV6-5
clone_size: NA
cdr3_nt: TGTGCCAGCACCACCGGGGGGAAAGGGAACTATGGCTACACCTTC
cdr3_aa: CASTTGGKGNYGYTF

j_call: TRBJ1-1
d_call: NA
v_call: TRBV7-6
clone_size: NA
cdr3_nt: TGTGCCAGCAGCATGTGGGAGGCTGAAGCTTTCTTT
cdr3_aa: CASSMWEAEAFF

j_call: TRBJ2-1
d_call: TRBD2
v_call: TRBV2
clone_size: NA
cdr3_nt: TGTGCCAGCAGTTTAAGCGGGGGGGCCCATGAGCAGTTCTTC
cdr3_aa: CASSLSGGAHEQFF

j_call: TRBJ2-3
d_call: NA
v_call: TRBV6-5
clone_size: NA
cdr3_nt: TGTGCCAGCATCCAGGACTTTTACACAGATACGCAGTATTTT
cdr3_aa: CASIQDFYTDTQYF

j_call: TRBJ2-3
d_call: TRBD2
v_call: TRBV19
clone_size: NA
cdr3_nt: TGTGCCAGTAGTACCTCCTTAGCGGGGGGGTTATATATGCAGTATTTT
cdr3_aa: CASSTSLAGGLYMQYF

j_call: TRBJ2-3
d_call: TRBD2
v_call: TRBV5-1
clone_size: NA
cdr3_nt: TGCGCCAGCAGCTTGGTACCTAGCGGGGGGTCTAGCACAGATACGCAGTATTTT
cdr3_aa: CASSLVPSGGSSTDTQYF

j_call: TRBJ1-4
d_call: NA
v_call: TRBV5-4
clone_size: NA
cdr3_nt: TGTGCCAGCAGCTTGGAAGGGGCCGGAGGGGAAAAACTGTTTTTT
cdr3_aa: CASSLEGAGGEKLFF

j_call: TRBJ1-1
d_call: NA
v_call: TRBV2
clone_size: NA
cdr3_nt: TGTGCCAGCAGTCCCCGGGTCATCAGCGGCACTGAAGCTTTCTTT
cdr3_aa: CASSPRVISGTEAFF

j_call: TRBJ2-7
d_call: NA
v_call: TRBV6-2/TRBV6-3
clone_size: NA
cdr3_nt: TGTGCCAGCAGCCCTTTCGGGATCACTAACTCCTACGAGCAGTACTTC
cdr3_aa: CASSPFGITNSYEQYF

j_call: TRBJ1-1
d_call: NA
v_call: TRBV5-1
clone_size: few
cdr3_nt: TGCGCCAGCAGTAATGGCGGTATGAACACTGAAGCTTTCTTT
cdr3_aa: CASSNGGMNTEAFF

j_call: TRBJ1-5
d_call: TRBD1
v_call: TRBV5-8
clone_size: NA
cdr3_nt: TGTGCCAGTGACAGGGGTAGAGGCAATCAGCCCCAGCATTTT
cdr3_aa: CASDRGRGNQPQHF

j_call: TRBJ1-4
d_call: TRBD1
v_call: TRBV30
clone_size: once
cdr3_nt: TGTGCCTGGAGTAAAAAGACAGGGATATATGAAAAACTGTTTTTT
cdr3_aa: CAWSKKTGIYEKLFF

j_call: TRBJ1-2
d_call: NA
v_call: TRBV18
clone_size: few
cdr3_nt: TGTGCCAGCTCACAGAGTGCCGGGAATGGAGGCTATGGCTACACCTTC
cdr3_aa: CASSQSAGNGGYGYTF

j_call: TRBJ2-5
d_call: TRBD2
v_call: TRBV7-3
clone_size: NA
cdr3_nt: TGTGCCAGCAGCCTAAGCAAAGGACTAGCGGGGGCACCCCAGGAGACCCAGTACTTC
cdr3_aa: CASSLSKGLAGAPQETQYF

j_call: TRBJ1-1
d_call: NA
v_call: TRBV5-1
clone_size: few
cdr3_nt: TGCGCCAGCAGCTTGGCCCCGGGGTACACTGAAGCTTTCTTT
cdr3_aa: CASSLAPGYTEAFF

j_call: TRBJ2-3
d_call: NA
v_call: TRBV11-2
clone_size: NA
cdr3_nt: TGTGCCAGCAGCTCAGGGGGGACGTTCATCACAGATACGCAGTATTTT
cdr3_aa: CASSSGGTFITDTQYF

j_call: TRBJ2-4
d_call: TRBD2
v_call: TRBV11-2
clone_size: once
cdr3_nt: TGTGCCAGCAGCGGGGGACTAGCGGGGGTCAAAAACATTCAGTACTTC
cdr3_aa: CASSGGLAGVKNIQYF

j_call: TRBJ1-5
d_call: NA
v_call: TRBV19
clone_size: NA
cdr3_nt: TGTGCCAGTAAATGGAGGGGAAATCAGCCCCAGCATTTT
cdr3_aa: CASKWRGNQPQHF

j_call: TRBJ1-5
d_call: NA
v_call: TRBV3-1/TRBV3-2
clone_size: NA
cdr3_nt: TGTGCCAGCAGCCAAGGGAGTCAGCCCCAGCATTTT
cdr3_aa: CASSQGSQPQHF

j_call: TRBJ2-1
d_call: TRBD1
v_call: TRBV14
clone_size: NA
cdr3_nt: TGTGCCAGCAGCCAAGATTGGACAGGGAGCTATGAGCAGTTCTTC
cdr3_aa: CASSQDWTGSYEQFF

j_call: TRBJ1-5
d_call: NA
v_call: TRBV12-3/TRBV12-4
clone_size: once
cdr3_nt: TGTGCCAGCAGTAGAGGCATGGGTCAGCCCCAGCATTTT
cdr3_aa: CASSRGMGQPQHF

j_call: TRBJ2-2
d_call: NA
v_call: TRBV19
clone_size: NA
cdr3_nt: TGTGCCAGTCTCCGGGGCGGGACAGCGAGCACCGGGGAGCTGTTTTTT
cdr3_aa: CASLRGGTASTGELFF